This record concerns one T cell receptor beta chain sequence. The antigen remains undetermined. Using immunoSEQ multiplex PCR, the repertoire was profiled, and TCRdb retains in-frame clones only, with some absent. The sample holds 150,000 to 180,000 clones, about nine tenths seen once. This record comes from a study of T cell responses to AZD1222 COVID-19 vaccine. Findings and limits, study-wide: Recipients of AZD1222 seropositive at baseline numbered only 6 or 7. Sampling captured repertoires only after the peak T cell response.

The germline CDR1 and CDR2 sequences are MNHEY and SVGEGT. The CDR3 extends over 16 amino acids. Trimming left V 5 bases short and J 1 base short, with 15 bases between. This TCR derives from an adult in good health. This sample comprised peripheral blood, obtained on day 0 of AZD1222 vaccination. The J gene is TRBJ2-4, the V gene TRBV6-2 or TRBV6-3, with D perhaps TRBD1 (6 bases). DNA for the CDR3: TGTGCCAGCAGTCCCGACAGGCCAGGGGCCAAAAACATTCAGTACTTC. Translated: CASSPDRPGAKNIQYF.